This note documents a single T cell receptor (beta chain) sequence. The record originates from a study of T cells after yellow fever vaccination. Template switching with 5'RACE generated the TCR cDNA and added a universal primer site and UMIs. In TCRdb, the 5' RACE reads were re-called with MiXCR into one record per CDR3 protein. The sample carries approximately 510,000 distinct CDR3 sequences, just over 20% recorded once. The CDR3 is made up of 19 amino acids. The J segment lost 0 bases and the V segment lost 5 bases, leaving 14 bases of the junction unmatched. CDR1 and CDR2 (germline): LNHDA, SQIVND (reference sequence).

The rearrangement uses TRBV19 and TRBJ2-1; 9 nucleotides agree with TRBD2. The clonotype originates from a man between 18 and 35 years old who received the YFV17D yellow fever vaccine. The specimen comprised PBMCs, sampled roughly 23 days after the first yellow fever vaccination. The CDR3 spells CASSGDWTSAKSSYNEQFF. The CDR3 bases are TGTGCCAGTAGTGGGGACTGGACTAGCGCGAAAAGCTCCTACAATGAGCAGTTCTTC.